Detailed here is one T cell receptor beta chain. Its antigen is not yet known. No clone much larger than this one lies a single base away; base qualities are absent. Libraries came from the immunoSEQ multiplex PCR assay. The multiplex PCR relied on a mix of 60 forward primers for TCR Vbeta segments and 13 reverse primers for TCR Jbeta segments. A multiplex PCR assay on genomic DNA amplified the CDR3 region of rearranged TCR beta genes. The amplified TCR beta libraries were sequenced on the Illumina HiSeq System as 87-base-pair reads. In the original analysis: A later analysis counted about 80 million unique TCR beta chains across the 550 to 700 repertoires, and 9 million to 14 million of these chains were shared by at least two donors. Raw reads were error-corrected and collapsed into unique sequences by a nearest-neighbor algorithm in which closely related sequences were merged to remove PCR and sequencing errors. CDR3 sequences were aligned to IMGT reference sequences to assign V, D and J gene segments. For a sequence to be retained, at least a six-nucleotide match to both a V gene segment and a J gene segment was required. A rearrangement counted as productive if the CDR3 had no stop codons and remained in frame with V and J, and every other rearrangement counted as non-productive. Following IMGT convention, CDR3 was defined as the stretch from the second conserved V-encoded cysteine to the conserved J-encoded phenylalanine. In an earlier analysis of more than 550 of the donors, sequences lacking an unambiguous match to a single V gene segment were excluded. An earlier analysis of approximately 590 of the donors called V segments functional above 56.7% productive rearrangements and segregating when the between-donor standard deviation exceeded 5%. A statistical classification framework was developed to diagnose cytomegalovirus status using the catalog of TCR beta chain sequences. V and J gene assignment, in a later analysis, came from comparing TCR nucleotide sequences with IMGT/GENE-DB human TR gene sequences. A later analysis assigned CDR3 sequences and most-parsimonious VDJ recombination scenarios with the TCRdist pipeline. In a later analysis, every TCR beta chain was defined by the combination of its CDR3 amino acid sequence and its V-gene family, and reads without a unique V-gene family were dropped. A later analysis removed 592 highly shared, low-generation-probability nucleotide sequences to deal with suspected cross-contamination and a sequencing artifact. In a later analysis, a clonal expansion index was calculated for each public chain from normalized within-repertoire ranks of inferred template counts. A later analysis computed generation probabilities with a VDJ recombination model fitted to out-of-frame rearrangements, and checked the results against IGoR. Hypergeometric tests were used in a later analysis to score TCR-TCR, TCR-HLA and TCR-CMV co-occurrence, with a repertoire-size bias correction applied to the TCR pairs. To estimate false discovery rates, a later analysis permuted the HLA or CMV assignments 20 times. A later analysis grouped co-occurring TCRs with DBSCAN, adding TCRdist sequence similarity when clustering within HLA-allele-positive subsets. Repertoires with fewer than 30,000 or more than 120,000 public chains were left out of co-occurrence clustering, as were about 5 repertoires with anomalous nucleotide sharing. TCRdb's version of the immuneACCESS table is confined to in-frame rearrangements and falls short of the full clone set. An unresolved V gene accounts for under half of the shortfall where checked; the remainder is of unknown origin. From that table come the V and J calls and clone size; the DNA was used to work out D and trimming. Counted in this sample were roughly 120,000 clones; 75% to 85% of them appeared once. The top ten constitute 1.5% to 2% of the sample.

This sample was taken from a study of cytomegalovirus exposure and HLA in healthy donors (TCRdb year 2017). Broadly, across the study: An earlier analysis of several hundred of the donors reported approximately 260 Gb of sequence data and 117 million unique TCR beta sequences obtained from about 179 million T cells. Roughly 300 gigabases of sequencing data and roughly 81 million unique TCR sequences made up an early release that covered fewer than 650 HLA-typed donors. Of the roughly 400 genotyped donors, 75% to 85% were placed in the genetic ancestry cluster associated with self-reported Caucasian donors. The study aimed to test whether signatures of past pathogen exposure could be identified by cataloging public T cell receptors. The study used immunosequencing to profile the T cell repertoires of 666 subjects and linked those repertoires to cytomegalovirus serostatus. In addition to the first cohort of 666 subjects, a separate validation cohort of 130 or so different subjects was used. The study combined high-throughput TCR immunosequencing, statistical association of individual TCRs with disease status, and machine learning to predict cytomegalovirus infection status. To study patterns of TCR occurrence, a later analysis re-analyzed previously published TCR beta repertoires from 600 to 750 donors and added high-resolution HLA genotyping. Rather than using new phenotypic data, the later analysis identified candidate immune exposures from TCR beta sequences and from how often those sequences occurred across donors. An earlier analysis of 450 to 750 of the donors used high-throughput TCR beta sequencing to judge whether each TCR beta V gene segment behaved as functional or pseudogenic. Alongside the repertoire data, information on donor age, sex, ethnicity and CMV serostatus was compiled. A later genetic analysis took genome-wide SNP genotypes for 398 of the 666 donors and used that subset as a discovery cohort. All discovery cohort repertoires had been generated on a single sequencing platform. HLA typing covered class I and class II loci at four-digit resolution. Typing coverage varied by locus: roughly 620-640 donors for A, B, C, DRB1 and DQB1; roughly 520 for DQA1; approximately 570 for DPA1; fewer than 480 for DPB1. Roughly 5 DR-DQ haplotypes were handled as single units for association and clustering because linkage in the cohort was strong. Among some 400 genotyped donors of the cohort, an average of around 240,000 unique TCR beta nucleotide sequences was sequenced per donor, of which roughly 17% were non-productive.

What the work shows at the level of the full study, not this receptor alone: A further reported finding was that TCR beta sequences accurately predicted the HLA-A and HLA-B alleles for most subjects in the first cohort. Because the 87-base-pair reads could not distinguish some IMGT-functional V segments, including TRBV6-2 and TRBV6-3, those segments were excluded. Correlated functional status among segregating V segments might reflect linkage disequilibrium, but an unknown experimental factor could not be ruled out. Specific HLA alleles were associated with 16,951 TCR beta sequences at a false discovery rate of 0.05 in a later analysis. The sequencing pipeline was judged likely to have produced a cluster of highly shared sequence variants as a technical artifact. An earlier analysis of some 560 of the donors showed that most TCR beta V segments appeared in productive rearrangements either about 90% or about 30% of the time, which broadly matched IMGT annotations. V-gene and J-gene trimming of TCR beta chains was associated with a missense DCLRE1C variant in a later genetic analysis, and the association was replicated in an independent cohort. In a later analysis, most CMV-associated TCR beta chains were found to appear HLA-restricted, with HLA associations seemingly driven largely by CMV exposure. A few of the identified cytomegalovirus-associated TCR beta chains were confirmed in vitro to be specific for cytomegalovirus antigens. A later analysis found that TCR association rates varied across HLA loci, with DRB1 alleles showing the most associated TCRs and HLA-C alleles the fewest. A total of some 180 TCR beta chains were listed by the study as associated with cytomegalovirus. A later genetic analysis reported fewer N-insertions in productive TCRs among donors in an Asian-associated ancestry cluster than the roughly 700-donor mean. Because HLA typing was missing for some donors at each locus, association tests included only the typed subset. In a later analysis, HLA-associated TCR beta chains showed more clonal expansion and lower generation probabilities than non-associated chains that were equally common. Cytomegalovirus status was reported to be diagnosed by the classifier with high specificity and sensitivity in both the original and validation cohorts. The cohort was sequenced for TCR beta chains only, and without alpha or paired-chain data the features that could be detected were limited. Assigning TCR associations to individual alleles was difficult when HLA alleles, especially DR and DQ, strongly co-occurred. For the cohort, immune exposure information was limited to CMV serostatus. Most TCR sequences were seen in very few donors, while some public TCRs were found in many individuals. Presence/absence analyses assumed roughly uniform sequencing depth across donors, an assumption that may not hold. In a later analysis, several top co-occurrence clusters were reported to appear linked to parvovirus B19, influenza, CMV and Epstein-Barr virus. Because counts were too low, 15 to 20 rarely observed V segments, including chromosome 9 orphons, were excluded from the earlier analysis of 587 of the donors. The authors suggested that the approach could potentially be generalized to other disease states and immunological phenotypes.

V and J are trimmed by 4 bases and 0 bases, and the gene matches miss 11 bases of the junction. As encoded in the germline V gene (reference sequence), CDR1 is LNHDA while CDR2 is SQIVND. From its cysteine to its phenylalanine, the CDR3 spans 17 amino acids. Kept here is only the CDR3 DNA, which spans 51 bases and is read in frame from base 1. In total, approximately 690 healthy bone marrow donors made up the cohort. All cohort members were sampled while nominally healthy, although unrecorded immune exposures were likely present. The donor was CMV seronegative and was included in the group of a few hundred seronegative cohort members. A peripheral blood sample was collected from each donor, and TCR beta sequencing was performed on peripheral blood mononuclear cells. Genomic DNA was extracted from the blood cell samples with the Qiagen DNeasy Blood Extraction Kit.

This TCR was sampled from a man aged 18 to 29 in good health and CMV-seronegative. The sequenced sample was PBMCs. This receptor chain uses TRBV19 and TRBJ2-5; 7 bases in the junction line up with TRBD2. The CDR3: CASSRDYLPLNQETQYF. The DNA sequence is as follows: TGTGCCAGTAGTAGGGACTATCTTCCCCTCAACCAAGAGACCCAGTACTTC. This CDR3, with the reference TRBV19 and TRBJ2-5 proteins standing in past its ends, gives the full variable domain DGGITQSPKYLFRKEGQNVTLSCEQNLNHDAMYWYRQDPGQGLRLIYYSQIVNDFQKGDIAEGYSVSREKKESFPLTVTSAQKNPTAFYLCASSRDYLPLNQETQYFGPGTRLLVL.